Presented here are 32 T cell receptor beta chains from one specimen sequenced in a study of persistence of HIV-infected CD4 T cells. Cells were stimulated with overlapping HIV-1 Gag 15-mer peptides. Sorting selected CD4+ T cells upregulating both CD40 ligand and CD69. Their antigens are not known. Sequencing used immunoSEQ version 4 in survey mode. Libraries were prepared by immunoSEQ multiplex PCR; TCRdb keeps only in-frame clonotypes and omits some of them. The table has about 20,000 clones, 65% seen once. This specimen consisted of CD4+ T cells sorted from PBMCs after approximately 19-hour stimulation, obtained from a patient who received antiretroviral therapy. Source of these receptors: an adult woman with HIV who was CMV-seropositive.

The chain employs TRBV27 and TRBJ1-1, with D possibly being TRBD1 (5 bases). Trimming removed 5 bases at V and 1 base at J, with 17 bases between. The length of the CDR3 is 16 residues. CDR1 MNHEY and CDR2 SMNVEV come from the germline V gene (reference sequence). CDR3 amino acids: CASSQDRIRANTEAFF. CDR3 in DNA: TGTGCCAGCAGTCAAGACAGAATTAGGGCGAACACTGAAGCTTTCTTT.

The chain is built from TRBV1 and TRBJ1-4. TRBV1 is a documented pseudogene. The CDR3 covers 15 residues. CDR3 in amino acids: CTSSQVREDNEKLFF. The CDR3 DNA sequence: TGCACCAGCAGCCAAGTACGGGAGGATAATGAAAAACTGTTTTTT.

This clone is labeled as medium-sized. The chain carries TRBV6-5 and TRBJ1-2; 9 bases fit TRBD1. This CDR3 is built from 14 residues. Germline CDR1 reads MNHEY; CDR2 reads SVGAGI. The V and J ends lost 5 bases and 4 bases, in that order; junction bases with no gene match: 5. The CDR3 region is CASSQDRGGYGYTF. CDR3 DNA sequence: TGTGCCAGCAGTCAGGACAGGGGAGGCTATGGCTACACCTTC.

This chain connects TRBV10-1 to TRBJ1-1; D unresolved. V was trimmed by 1 base and J by 4 bases, leaving 10 bases between them. CDR1 and CDR2 from the germline V gene are WNHNN and SYGVQD (reference sequence). This CDR3 region has 14 residues. The CDR3 DNA sequence: TGCGCCAGCAGTGAGTTGACGGTGGGCACTGAAGCTTTCTTT. It encodes CASSELTVGTEAFF.

This CDR3 reads CASSTAGTGFENEQFF. CDR3 DNA: TGTGCCAGCAGCACCGCCGGGACAGGCTTCGAGAATGAGCAGTTCTTC. The chain joins TRBV5-6 to TRBJ2-1, with TRBD1 matching 8 bases. Germline values: CDR1 SGHDT, CDR2 YYEEEE. This CDR3 has 16 amino acids. Germline trimming cut 4 bases from V and 7 bases from J; bases unmatched to any gene: 13.

There are a few counts of this clone. The chain recombines TRBV6-4 with TRBJ2-1; D is undetermined. V was clipped by 6 bases and J by 9 bases, with 18 bases between them. The CDR3 totals 14 residues. Germline V gene lookup returns CDR1 MRHNA and CDR2 SNTAGT. CDR3 nucleotides: TGTGCCAGCAGCGCCATATCTCTTACCGGTGAGCAGTTCTTC. Protein sequence: CASSAISLTGEQFF.

The sample holds a few counts of this clone. The chain couples TRBV28 to TRBJ1-5; D gene ambiguous. In germline, CDR1 is MDHEN, CDR2 SYDVKM. This CDR3 region has 14 residues. Trimming stripped 6 bases from V and 1 base from J, with 10 bases between. Here the CDR3 reads CASSLLLSNQPQHF. The CDR3 nucleotides are TGTGCCAGCAGCTTACTTTTAAGCAATCAGCCCCAGCATTTT.

This chain links TRBV5-1 with TRBJ2-6; D call uncertain. Per the germline V gene, CDR1 is SGHRS and CDR2 is YFSETQ. V gave up 4 bases and J gave up 0 bases, with 8 bases separating them. There are 15 residues in the CDR3. CDR3 region: CASSLENSGANVLTF. The DNA of the CDR3 is TGCGCCAGCAGCCTTGAAAACTCTGGGGCCAACGTCCTGACTTTC.

The CDR3 nucleotides are TGTGCCAGCAGTGAGGGGAATCCCAATCAGCCCCAGCATTTT. The encoded protein is CASSEGNPNQPQHF. This chain links TRBV6-1 with TRBJ1-5; D unresolved. Trimming took 3 bases from V and 3 from J, leaving 9 bases between them. This CDR3 is built from 14 residues. Germline CDR1 MNHNS, CDR2 SASEGT.

The count of this clone is one. The chain employs TRBV5-1 and TRBJ2-7; TRBD1 matches at 10 bases. Germline V CDR1 and CDR2: SGHRS, YFSETQ. V dropped 3 bases and J dropped 4; count of bases not matched to a gene: 4. This CDR3 is 14 amino acids long. CDR3 bases: TGCGCCAGCAGCTGGGACAGGGGAAGGTACGAGCAGTACGTC. It codes for CASSWDRGRYEQYV.

V and J are TRBV5-1 and TRBJ2-3; D gene ambiguous. This CDR3 has 14 amino acids. V lost 4 bases and J 1 base, leaving 10 bases between the germline ends. The germline gives CDR1 SGHRS, CDR2 YFSETQ. As DNA, the CDR3 is TGCGCCAGCAGCCGGCTCGAGGGCACAGATACGCAGTATTTT. It translates to CASSRLEGTDTQYF.

The chain uses TRBV9 and TRBJ1-5, with D unclear. V lost 1 base and J 2 bases, leaving 10 bases between the germline ends. The CDR3 spans 15 residues. Looked up from germline, CDR1 is SGDLS and CDR2 is YYNGEE. CDR3 residues: CASSVNGFGNQPQHF. CDR3 nucleotide sequence: TGTGCCAGCAGCGTAAATGGATTTGGCAATCAGCCCCAGCATTTT.

This clone was observed a handful of times. The CDR3 loop is CASSITGSLNTGELFF. Here the CDR3 DNA reads TGTGCCAGTAGTATTACAGGATCACTAAACACCGGGGAGCTGTTTTTT. The chain is built from TRBV19 and TRBJ2-2, with D possibly being TRBD1 (5 bases). This CDR3 has 16 amino acids. Germline assignment: CDR1 LNHDA and CDR2 SQIVND (reference sequence). V lost 3 bases to trimming and J lost 2 bases, with 13 bases between them.

The rearrangement links TRBV6-1 to TRBJ2-2, with D perhaps matching TRBD2 (6 bases). CDR3 length: 16 amino acids. V lost 2 bases and J lost 6, with 16 bases in between. From germline, CDR1 is MNHNS and CDR2 SASEGT. The CDR3 DNA reads as TGTGCCAGCAGTGAAACGACTAGATCGTTGCCCGGGGAGCTGTTTTTT. This sequence encodes CASSETTRSLPGELFF.

V and J are TRBV19 and TRBJ1-2, with TRBD1 matching 8 bases. The CDR3 length is 16 residues. V lost 1 base to trimming and J lost 4 bases; unmatched junction nucleotides: 8. The germline V gene encodes CDR1 LNHDA and CDR2 SQIVND (reference sequence). Here the CDR3 DNA reads TGTGCCAGTAGTATAGTCGCCGGACAGGGATTCTATGGCTACACCTTC. Its protein is CASSIVAGQGFYGYTF.

The gene calls are TRBV6-1 and TRBJ2-7, with D maybe TRBD2 (5 bases). The CDR3 is 14 residues long. Trimming shortened V by 2 bases and J by 5 bases, and 13 bases separated the two germline ends. Germline CDR1 reads MNHNS; CDR2 reads SASEGT. The CDR3 reads CASSEFSGTNEQYV. Here the CDR3 DNA reads TGTGCCAGCAGTGAATTTTCGGGAACTAACGAGCAGTACGTC.

The chain uses TRBV6-5 and TRBJ1-4; tentatively, D is TRBD1 (5 bases). V was clipped by 2 bases and J by 5 bases, with 9 bases between them. Germline CDR1 and CDR2: MNHEY and SVGAGI. The CDR3 extends over 14 amino acids. The chain's CDR3 is CASSYGASNEKLFF. In DNA, the CDR3 is TGTGCCAGCAGTTACGGGGCTTCAAATGAAAAACTGTTTTTT.

The chain uses TRBV6-6 and TRBJ2-1, with D perhaps being TRBD1 or TRBD2 (5 bases each). Trimming removed 2 bases from V and 7 bases from J, with 12 bases in between. This CDR3 has 14 amino acids. CDR1 and CDR2 (germline): MNHNY, SVGAGI (reference sequence). The CDR3 is CASSYGGRTNEQFF. The CDR3 bases are TGTGCCAGCAGTTACGGGGGACGGACAAATGAGCAGTTCTTC.

J is TRBJ2-7 and V is TRBV27; no definite D call. Germline V gene sequence: CDR1 MNHEY, CDR2 SMNVEV (reference sequence). V shed 5 bases and J shed 4 bases, with 6 bases lying between them. CDR3 length equals 11 residues. CDR3 region: CASSNGYEQYV. The CDR3 DNA is TGTGCCAGCAGTAATGGATACGAGCAGTACGTC.

The chain is built from TRBV13 and TRBJ2-7; D might be TRBD1 (6 bases). V was cut by 6 bases and J by 5 bases, with 11 bases left in between. Germline assignment: CDR1 PRHDT and CDR2 FYEKMQ (reference sequence). The CDR3 has 12 residues. CDR3 DNA sequence: TGTGCCAGCAGTAGGGGGTACAACGAGCAGTACGTC. This encodes CASSRGYNEQYV.

The chain employs TRBV30 and TRBJ2-1; perhaps D is TRBD1 or TRBD2 (5 bases each). The CDR3 has 14 amino acids. Germline CDR1 and CDR2: GTSNPN and SVGIG (reference sequence). V lost 2 bases to trimming and J lost 0 bases, with 8 bases between them. DNA of the CDR3: TGTGCCTGGAGTCCGAGGGGCTCCTACAATGAGCAGTTCTTC. Translating gives CAWSPRGSYNEQFF.

This clone was detected once. The genes are TRBV7-3 and TRBJ2-3, with 9 bases aligning to TRBD1. The germline V gene encodes CDR1 SGHTA and CDR2 FQGTGA. The CDR3 totals 15 residues. Losses at the gene ends were 4 bases for V and 6 bases for J; bases not matched to a gene: 8. Written as DNA, the CDR3 is TGTGCCAGCAGCTCTCCGGACAGGGGCGATGATACGCAGTATTTT. It specifies CASSSPDRGDDTQYF.

The CDR3 coding sequence is TGTGCCAGCAGCCGACAGAGCTCTGGGGCCAACGTCCTGACTTTC. This sequence encodes CASSRQSSGANVLTF. This chain links TRBV3-1 (or the pseudogene TRBV3-2) with TRBJ2-6, with D perhaps matching TRBD1 (5 bases). CDR1 is LGHDT, CDR2 YNNKEL, per germline (reference sequence). The CDR3 totals 15 residues. Trimming took off 4 bases at V and 0 bases at J, with 7 bases between the two ends.

The chain links TRBV3-1 (or the pseudogene TRBV3-2) to TRBJ2-7; 8 nucleotides align to TRBD2. Germline V gene lookup returns CDR1 LGHDT and CDR2 YNNKEL (reference sequence). Trimming took 4 bases from V and 5 from J; bases not matched to a gene: 7. The CDR3 consists of 14 residues. The CDR3, as DNA: TGTGCCAGCAGCCTCACGGGGGGGGGCCACGAGCAGTACTTC. It translates to CASSLTGGGHEQYF.

The chain couples TRBV7-9 to TRBJ1-3; D gene uncertain. The CDR3 is made up of 15 amino acids. V was trimmed by 5 bases and J by 0 bases, leaving 11 bases between them. Germline values: CDR1 SEHNR, CDR2 FQNEAQ (reference sequence). The CDR3 reads CASSPTGSSGNTIYF. The DNA for the CDR3 is TGTGCCAGCAGCCCCACCGGGAGCTCTGGAAACACCATATATTTT.

The J gene is TRBJ1-4, the V gene TRBV5-1, with 7 bases that match TRBD1. This CDR3 has 16 residues. CDR1 and CDR2 from the germline V gene are SGHRS and YFSETQ. J lost 8 bases, V lost 4 bases, and 14 bases had no gene match. The CDR3 coding sequence is TGCGCCAGCAGCCCAACCGGTAGGACAGGCGGGGAAAAACTGTTTTTT. Its protein is CASSPTGRTGGEKLFF.

The chain couples TRBV7-9 to TRBJ1-3; D might be TRBD1 (5 bases). Trimming shortened V by 5 bases and J by 2 bases, and 13 bases separated the two germline ends. Germline V gene data show CDR1 as SEHNR and CDR2 as FQNEAQ (reference sequence). The CDR3 consists of 15 residues. Written as DNA, the CDR3 is TGTGCCAGCAGCAAAGAAAGGGGCCCTGGAAACACCATATATTTT. As protein: CASSKERGPGNTIYF.

The CDR3 DNA reads TGTGCCAGCAGTTCGCAGGGGGCGCTGAACAATGAGCAGTTCTTC. Amino acids: CASSSQGALNNEQFF. The chain joins TRBV28 to TRBJ2-1; 8 nucleotides match TRBD1. This CDR3 has 15 amino acids. The germline gives CDR1 MDHEN, CDR2 SYDVKM. The J segment lost 5 bases and the V segment lost 4 bases, leaving 7 bases of the junction unmatched. The full variable domain, completed using reference TRBV28 and TRBJ2-1, is DVKVTQSSRYLVKRTGEKVFLECVQDMDHENMFWYRQDPGLGLRLIYFSYDVKMKEKGDIPEGYSVSREKKERFSLILESASTNQTSMYLCASSSQGALNNEQFFGPGTRLTVL.

V gene TRBV6-5 combines with J gene TRBJ2-6; tentatively, D is TRBD2 (7 bases). V was trimmed by 10 bases and J by 1 base, leaving 11 bases between them. The CDR3 is 14 residues long. The germline gives CDR1 MNHEY, CDR2 SVGAGI. This CDR3 reads CATKGGSGANVLTF. The CDR3 bases are TGTGCCACAAAGGGGGGGTCTGGGGCCAACGTCCTGACTTTC.

This clone was detected only a few times. The rearrangement links TRBV3-1 (or the pseudogene TRBV3-2) to TRBJ1-3; 9 nucleotides match TRBD1. V shed 2 bases and J 1 base; nucleotides not matched to a gene: 9. The CDR3 covers 18 residues. Germline CDR1 LGHDT, CDR2 YNNKEL (reference sequence). The CDR3 region has the DNA TGTGCCAGCAGCCAAATGGGACAGGGTCTTGGTTCTGGAAACACCATATATTTT. Protein sequence: CASSQMGQGLGSGNTIYF.

Notes on this clone: The sample holds other DNA sequences that translate to the same CDR3. The chain has TRBV2 and TRBJ2-7; D not certain. Per the germline V gene, CDR1 is SNHLY and CDR2 is FYNNEI. The CDR3 covers 13 residues. Trimming left V 5 bases short and J 2 bases short, with 10 bases between. The CDR3 nucleotides are TGTGCCAGCAGTCGAACATCACCCTACGAGCAGTACGTC. Its translation: CASSRTSPYEQYV.

The rearrangement joins TRBV5-1 to TRBJ1-4; no firm D call. Germline V lookup: CDR1 SGHRS, CDR2 YFSETQ. V lost 0 bases and J lost 3, with 12 bases in between. The CDR3 spans 16 residues. Here the CDR3 reads CASSLVVRGSNEKLFF. DNA of the CDR3: TGCGCCAGCAGCTTGGTAGTCCGGGGTTCTAATGAAAAACTGTTTTTT.